A single sample is the source of the 21 T cell receptor beta chains below, sequenced in a study of cytomegalovirus exposure and HLA in healthy donors. PCR primers comprised 60 Vbeta and 13 Jbeta primers. Sequencing was performed with immunoSEQ multiplex PCR; in TCRdb, only in-frame clones are kept and a portion is missing. Of tens of thousands of clones in the sample, roughly 75% were seen once. The sequenced sample consisted of PBMCs. The receptors here all came from a man in his forties in good health and CMV-seronegative.

V gene TRBV19 combines with J gene TRBJ1-1; 8 nucleotides line up with TRBD1. The CDR3 is made up of 14 amino acids. The germline gives CDR1 LNHDA, CDR2 SQIVND (reference sequence). V dropped 5 bases and J dropped 1; count of bases not matched to a gene: 3. The CDR3 DNA is TGTGCCAGTAGTTCCAGGGGGCGGAACACTGAAGCTTTCTTT. Protein product: CASSSRGRNTEAFF.

A note on this clone: Other DNA sequences in this specimen translate into the identical CDR3. The gene calls are TRBV30 and TRBJ2-5, with TRBD1 as a possible D gene (6 bases). Germline CDR1 reads GTSNPN; CDR2 reads SVGIG (reference sequence). The CDR3 has 15 amino acids. Trimming shortened V by 1 base and J by 2 bases, and 14 bases separated the two germline ends. DNA for the CDR3: TGTGCCTGGAGTGCGTTAGGACAGTCACAAGAGACCCAGTACTTC. Residues: CAWSALGQSQETQYF.

The V call is TRBV19, the J call TRBJ2-1, with 10 bases fitting TRBD2. The CDR3 has 16 amino acids. The ends lost 6 bases at V and 4 bases at J; junction bases unmatched: 9. Germline V gene lookup returns CDR1 LNHDA and CDR2 SQIVND (reference sequence). The CDR3 loop is CASRSPASGSYNEQFF. CDR3 nucleotides: TGTGCCAGTAGAAGCCCCGCTAGCGGGAGTTACAATGAGCAGTTCTTC.

The chain joins TRBV6-1 to TRBJ2-2; a weak D match, TRBD1 (6 bases). Germline loops: CDR1 MNHNS, CDR2 SASEGT. Trimming pared 6 bases from V and 10 bases from J, leaving 18 bases between. The CDR3 length is 14 residues. This CDR3 reads CASRDPTGYLELFF. The CDR3 DNA reads as TGTGCCAGCAGAGATCCGACAGGCTATTTGGAGCTGTTTTTT.

This clone was seen a few times. The chain combines TRBV6-5 with TRBJ2-2, with D unresolved. The germline V gene has CDR1 MNHEY and CDR2 SVGAGI. The germline V and J ends were trimmed by 11 bases and 7 bases, with 11 bases remaining between them. The CDR3 sequence is 11 residues long. The CDR3 DNA is TGTGCCGTCAGTTCGGGCGGGGAGCTGTTTTTT. The encoded protein is CAVSSGGELFF.

The rearrangement links TRBV5-6 to TRBJ1-5, with D tentatively TRBD1 (6 bases). The V end was cut by 4 bases, the J end by 3 bases, with 11 bases between. The CDR3 runs to 14 residues. The germline V gene encodes CDR1 SGHDT and CDR2 YYEEEE. The CDR3 DNA sequence: TGTGCCAGCAGCCTAGGACAGCCCAATCAGCCCCAGCATTTT. Translation: CASSLGQPNQPQHF.

The chain joins TRBV7-8 to TRBJ1-5, with TRBD1 identical over 9 bases. The CDR3 spans 15 residues. Germline V gene data show CDR1 as SGHVS and CDR2 as FQNEAQ. V gave up 5 bases and J gave up 4 bases; unmatched junction bases: 6. CDR3 protein: CASSPRDRGNQPQHF. The CDR3 bases are TGTGCCAGCAGCCCCCGAGACAGGGGGAATCAGCCCCAGCATTTT.

This chain connects TRBV5-1 to TRBJ1-1, with TRBD1 identical over 7 bases. This CDR3 comprises 13 residues. Germline V gene sequence: CDR1 SGHRS, CDR2 YFSETQ. Trimming removed 4 bases from V and 6 bases from J; junction bases left unmatched: 6. In nucleotides, the CDR3 is TGCGCCAGCAGCGGGGGGACAGCACCTGAAGCTTTCTTT. It encodes CASSGGTAPEAFF. Supplemented by reference TRBV5-1 and TRBJ1-1, the full variable domain reads KAGVTQTPRYLIKTRGQQVTLSCSPISGHRSVSWYQQTPGQGLQFLFEYFSETQRNKGNFPGRFSGRQFSNSRSEMNVSTLELGDSALYLCASSGGTAPEAFFGQGTRLTVV.

The chain employs TRBV15 and TRBJ2-1, with 7 bases identical to TRBD2. From germline, CDR1 is LNHNV and CDR2 YYDKDF (reference sequence). V was clipped by 5 bases and J by 4 bases; unmatched bases: 11. CDR3 length equals 16 residues. The DNA for the CDR3 is TGTGCCACCAGCGGAATACGGGGGACTACATACAATGAGCAGTTCTTC. Its protein is CATSGIRGTTYNEQFF.

This chain uses TRBV5-1 with TRBJ2-5; maybe TRBD1 (5 bases). Germline assignment: CDR1 SGHRS and CDR2 YFSETQ. The V gene lost 1 base and the J gene lost 0 bases, with 10 bases spanning the gap. This CDR3 region has 15 residues. The CDR3 sequence is CASSLTDRYQETQYF. The CDR3 DNA sequence: TGCGCCAGCAGCTTGACCGACAGATACCAAGAGACCCAGTACTTC.

This clone occurred once. The chain employs TRBV10-1 and TRBJ1-3; 8 bases line up with TRBD1. Germline values: CDR1 WNHNN, CDR2 SYGVQD (reference sequence). The junction had 4 bases not matched to a gene; V was cut back by 3 bases and J by 3 bases. The CDR3 contains 15 residues. CDR3 DNA: TGCGCCAGCAGTGATGGACAGGGTTTTGGAAACACCATATATTTT. Its translation is CASSDGQGFGNTIYF.

This clone was counted between two and nine times. The V call is TRBV5-1, the J call TRBJ2-7, with 8 nucleotides matching TRBD2. Germline V gene data show CDR1 as SGHRS and CDR2 as YFSETQ. Trimming at V came to 4 bases and at J to 3 bases, leaving 9 bases not matched to a gene. This CDR3 contains 15 residues. The CDR3 sequence is CASSASGGLGYEQYF. The CDR3, as DNA: TGCGCCAGCAGCGCAAGCGGGGGATTGGGCTACGAGCAGTACTTC. The full variable domain, with the rest looked up from reference TRBV5-1 and TRBJ2-7, is KAGVTQTPRYLIKTRGQQVTLSCSPISGHRSVSWYQQTPGQGLQFLFEYFSETQRNKGNFPGRFSGRQFSNSRSEMNVSTLELGDSALYLCASSASGGLGYEQYFGPGTRLTVT.

The V call is TRBV7-9, the J call TRBJ1-1; 7 bases agree with TRBD1. V lost 3 bases and J lost 3; bases outside the gene matches: 7. This CDR3 has 15 residues. Germline loops: CDR1 SEHNR, CDR2 FQNEAQ (reference sequence). The CDR3 loop reads CASSFVRGQDTEAFF. DNA of the CDR3: TGTGCCAGCAGCTTCGTTAGGGGGCAGGACACTGAAGCTTTCTTT.

The J gene is TRBJ1-2, the V gene TRBV28, with TRBD1 matching over 11 bases. V was clipped by 3 bases and J by 7 bases; unmatched bases: 4. CDR1 and CDR2 from the germline V gene are MDHEN and SYDVKM. The CDR3 is 14 amino acids. This CDR3 reads CASSFGDRGTGYTF. Here the CDR3 DNA reads TGTGCCAGCAGTTTCGGGGACAGGGGGACTGGCTACACCTTC.

The DNA for the CDR3 is TGTGCCAGCAGTATAATGGGGACAGGTTATGGCTACACCTTC. This gives the protein CASSIMGTGYGYTF. The rearrangement joins TRBV25-1 to TRBJ1-2; TRBD1 agrees at 8 bases. Germline CDR1 and CDR2: MGHDK and SYGVNS. The CDR3 is made up of 14 amino acids. The ends lost 5 bases at V and 5 bases at J; junction bases unmatched: 7.

This CDR3 reads CASSARGTGIGYGYTF. CDR3 DNA sequence: TGTGCCAGCAGCGCGAGGGGGACAGGGATTGGCTATGGCTACACCTTC. V is TRBV9 and J is TRBJ1-2; 9 bases are a match to TRBD1. The germline V gene has CDR1 SGDLS and CDR2 YYNGEE. This CDR3 contains 16 residues. V dropped 3 bases and J dropped 4; count of bases not matched to a gene: 10. The complete variable domain, with remaining parts taken from reference TRBV9 and TRBJ1-2, reads DSGVTQTPKHLITATGQRVTLRCSPRSGDLSVYWYQQSLDQGLQFLIQYYNGEERAKGNILERFSAQQFPDLHSELNLSSLELGDSALYFCASSARGTGIGYGYTFGSGTRLTVV.

The rearrangement joins TRBV4-1 to TRBJ1-2; maybe TRBD1 (6 bases). V lost 4 bases to trimming and J lost 7 bases, with 16 bases between them. CDR3 length: 14 residues. Germline V lookup: CDR1 MGHRA, CDR2 YSYEKL. The CDR3 sequence is CASSPPAGAVGYTF. The CDR3 DNA reads TGCGCCAGCAGCCCCCCGGCAGGGGCGGTTGGCTACACCTTC.

This chain connects TRBV19 to TRBJ2-5, with 8 positions matching TRBD1. The V gene's germline CDR1 is LNHDA and CDR2 SQIVND (reference sequence). With 9 bases clipped from V and 5 bases from J, the junction kept 5 bases outside the gene matches. This CDR3 is 12 amino acids long. CDR3 in DNA: TGTGCCAGCACAGGACAGGGTGAGACCCAGTACTTC. Encoded protein: CASTGQGETQYF.

V usage is TRBV10-3 and J usage is TRBJ2-5, with 9 nucleotides matching TRBD2. CDR3 size: 15 residues. Germline V lookup: CDR1 ENHRY, CDR2 SYGVKD. Trimming at V came to 4 bases and at J to 1 base, leaving 4 bases not matched to a gene. For the CDR3, the DNA is TGTGCCATCAGTGTTGGAGCGGGGGGCCAAGAGACCCAGTACTTC. Translation: CAISVGAGGQETQYF.

Written as DNA, the CDR3 is TGTGCCAGCACGGACCAGGGGGGGAACACTGAAGCTTTCTTT. It translates to CASTDQGGNTEAFF. This sequence joins TRBV6-1 and TRBJ1-1; 7 bases are a match to TRBD1. Unmatched junction bases numbered 6, after V lost 7 bases and J lost 1 base. The CDR3 spans 14 residues. From germline, CDR1 is MNHNS and CDR2 SASEGT.

In its sample, this clone was seen once. The chain uses TRBV29-1 and TRBJ2-5; 8 bases are a match to TRBD1. Germline-derived CDR1 and CDR2 are SQVTM and ANQGSEA. The CDR3 loop spans 15 amino acids. The ends lost 8 bases at V and 11 bases at J; junction bases unmatched: 22. The CDR3 DNA reads TGCAGCTTTACCCCCTACCGGGACAGGCCTCGAGAGCAGTACTTC. The encoded protein is CSFTPYRDRPREQYF.